Here is one T cell receptor beta chain with its context. The data are from a study of blood T cell repertoires in COVID-19. Study-level information: Sites across the United States, Italy and Spain contributed samples from acute and convalescent COVID-19. T cells, B-cell-depleted T cells, or PBMCs provided the cDNA or gDNA that served as material.

The V gene end was trimmed by 1 base and the J gene end by 1 base; junction bases not matched to a gene: 9. CDR3 length: 17 residues. Per germline, CDR1 LGHNA and CDR2 YSLEER. Original data processing: Reference gene primer amplification gave nucleated cell count estimates. TCRdb's copy holds only in-frame clones and misses some; the assay was immunoSEQ multiplex PCR. Clone size and V and J calls were adopted from that table, with D and trimming inferred from the DNA. The sample shows approximately 110,000 clones, 85% of them seen only once. The clonotype comes from a human donor in a cohort sampled during active COVID-19. The sequenced sample was peripheral blood. This sequence joins TRBV4-3 and TRBJ1-1, with 7 nucleotides matching TRBD1. The CDR3 reads CASSQGPGQTENTEAFF. CDR3 DNA sequence: TGCGCCAGCAGCCAAGGACCGGGACAGACTGAGAACACTGAAGCTTTCTTT.